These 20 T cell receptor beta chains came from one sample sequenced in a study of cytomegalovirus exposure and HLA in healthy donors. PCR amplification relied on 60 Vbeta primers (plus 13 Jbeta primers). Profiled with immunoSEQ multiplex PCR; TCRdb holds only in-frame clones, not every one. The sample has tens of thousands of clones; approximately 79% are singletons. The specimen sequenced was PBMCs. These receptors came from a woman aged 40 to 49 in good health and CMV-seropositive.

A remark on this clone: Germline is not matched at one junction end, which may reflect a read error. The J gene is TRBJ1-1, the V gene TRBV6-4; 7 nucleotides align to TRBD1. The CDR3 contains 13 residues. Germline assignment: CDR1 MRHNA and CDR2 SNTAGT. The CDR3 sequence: CASTGQWVTQAFF. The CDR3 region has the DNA TGTGCCAGCACGGGACAGTGGGTCACTCAAGCTTTCTTT.

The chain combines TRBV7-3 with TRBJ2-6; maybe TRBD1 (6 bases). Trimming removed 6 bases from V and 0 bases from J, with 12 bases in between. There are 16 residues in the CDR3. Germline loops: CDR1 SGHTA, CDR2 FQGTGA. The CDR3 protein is CASSSGQSSGANVLTF. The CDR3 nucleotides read TGTGCCAGCAGTTCCGGACAGTCCTCTGGGGCCAACGTCCTGACTTTC.

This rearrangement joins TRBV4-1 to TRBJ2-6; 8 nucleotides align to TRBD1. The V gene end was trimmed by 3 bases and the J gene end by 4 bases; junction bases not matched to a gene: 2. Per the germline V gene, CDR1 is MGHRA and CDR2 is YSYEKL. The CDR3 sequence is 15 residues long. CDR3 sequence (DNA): TGCGCCAGCAGCCATTACAGGGGGGGGGCCAACGTCCTGACTTTC. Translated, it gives CASSHYRGGANVLTF.

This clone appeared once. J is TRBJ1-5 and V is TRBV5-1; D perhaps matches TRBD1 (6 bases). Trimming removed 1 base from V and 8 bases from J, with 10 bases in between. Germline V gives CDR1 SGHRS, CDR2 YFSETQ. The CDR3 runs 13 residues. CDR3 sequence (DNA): TGCGCCAGCAGCTTGTCAGGGGTCGAGCCCCAGCATTTT. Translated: CASSLSGVEPQHF.

The DNA for the CDR3 is TGCGCCAGCAGTATGAGGGACGAGCAGTACTTC. It yields the protein CASSMRDEQYF. The chain is built from TRBV10-1 and TRBJ2-7; D possibly corresponds to TRBD2 (5 bases). CDR3 length: 11 residues. The germline V gene has CDR1 WNHNN and CDR2 SYGVQD (reference sequence). The V end lost 5 bases, the J end lost 5 bases, and 7 bases lay between the germline ends.

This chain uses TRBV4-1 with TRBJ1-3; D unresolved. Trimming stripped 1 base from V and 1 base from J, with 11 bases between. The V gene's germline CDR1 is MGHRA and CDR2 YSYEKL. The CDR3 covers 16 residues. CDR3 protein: CASSQVVPFSGNTIYF. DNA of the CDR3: TGCGCCAGCAGCCAAGTCGTCCCTTTTTCTGGAAACACCATATATTTT.

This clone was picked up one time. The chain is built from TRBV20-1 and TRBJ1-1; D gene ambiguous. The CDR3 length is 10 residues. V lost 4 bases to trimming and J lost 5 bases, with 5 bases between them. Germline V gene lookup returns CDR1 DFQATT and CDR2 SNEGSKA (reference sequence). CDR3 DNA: TGCAGTGCTACGTTAACTGAAGCTTTCTTT. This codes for CSATLTEAFF.

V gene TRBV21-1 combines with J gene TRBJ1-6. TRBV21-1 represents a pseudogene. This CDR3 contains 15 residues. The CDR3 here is CASIPKRGGDSPLHF. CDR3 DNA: TGTGCCAGCATCCCAAAACGGGGAGGGGATTCACCCCTCCACTTT.

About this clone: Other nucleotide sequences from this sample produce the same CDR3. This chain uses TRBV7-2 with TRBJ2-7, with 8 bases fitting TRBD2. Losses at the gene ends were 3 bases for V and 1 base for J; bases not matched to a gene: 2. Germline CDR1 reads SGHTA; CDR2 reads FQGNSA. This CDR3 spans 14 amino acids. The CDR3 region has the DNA TGTGCCAGCAGCTTCTCGGGGGGGTCCTACGAGCAGTACTTC. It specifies CASSFSGGSYEQYF.

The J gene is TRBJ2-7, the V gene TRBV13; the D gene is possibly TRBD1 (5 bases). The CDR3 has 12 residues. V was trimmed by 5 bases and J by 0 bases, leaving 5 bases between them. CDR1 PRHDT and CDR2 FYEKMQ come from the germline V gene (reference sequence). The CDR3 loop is CASSDSSYEQYF. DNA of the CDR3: TGTGCCAGCAGCGACAGCTCCTACGAGCAGTACTTC.

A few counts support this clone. The CDR3 nucleotides read TGTGCCAGCAGCTTGGGTGGGGCTCCTAATGAAAAACTGTTTTTT. Amino acid sequence: CASSLGGAPNEKLFF. The chain carries TRBV5-6 and TRBJ1-4, with D maybe TRBD1 (5 bases). Between the trimmed V and J ends, which lost 0 bases and 3 bases, there was a span of 9 bases. Germline-derived CDR1 and CDR2 are SGHDT and YYEEEE. The CDR3 length is 15 residues.

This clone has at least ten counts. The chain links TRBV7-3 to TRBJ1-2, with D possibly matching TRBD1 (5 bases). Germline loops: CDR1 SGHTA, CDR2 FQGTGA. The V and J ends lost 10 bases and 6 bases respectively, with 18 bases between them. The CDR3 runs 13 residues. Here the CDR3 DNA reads TGTGCCACCCTTAGGGACTTCGGCGATGGCTACACCTTC. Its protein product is CATLRDFGDGYTF.

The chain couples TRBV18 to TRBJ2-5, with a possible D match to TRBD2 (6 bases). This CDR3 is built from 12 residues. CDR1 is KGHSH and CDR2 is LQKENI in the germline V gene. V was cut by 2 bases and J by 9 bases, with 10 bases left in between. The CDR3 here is CASSPRVAAQYF. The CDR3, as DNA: TGTGCCAGCTCACCAAGAGTAGCGGCCCAGTACTTC.

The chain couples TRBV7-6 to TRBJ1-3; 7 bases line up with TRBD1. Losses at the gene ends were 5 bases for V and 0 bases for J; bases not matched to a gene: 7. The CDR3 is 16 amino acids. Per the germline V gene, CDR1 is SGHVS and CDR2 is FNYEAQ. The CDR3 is CASSLGQALSGNTIYF. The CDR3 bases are TGTGCCAGCAGCCTCGGACAGGCGCTCTCTGGAAACACCATATATTTT. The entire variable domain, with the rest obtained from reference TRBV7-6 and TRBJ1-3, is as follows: GAGVSQSPRYKVTKRGQDVALRCDPISGHVSLYWYRQALGQGPEFLTYFNYEAQQDKSGLPNDRFSAERPEGSISTLTIQRTEQRDSAMYRCASSLGQALSGNTIYFGEGSWLTVV.

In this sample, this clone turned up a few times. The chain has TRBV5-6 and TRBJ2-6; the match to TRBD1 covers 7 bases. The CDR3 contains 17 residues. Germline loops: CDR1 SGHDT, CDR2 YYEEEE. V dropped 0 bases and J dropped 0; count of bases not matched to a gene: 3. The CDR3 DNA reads TGTGCCAGCAGCTTGGACAGGGGTAGCTCTGGGGCCAACGTCCTGACTTTC. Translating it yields CASSLDRGSSGANVLTF.

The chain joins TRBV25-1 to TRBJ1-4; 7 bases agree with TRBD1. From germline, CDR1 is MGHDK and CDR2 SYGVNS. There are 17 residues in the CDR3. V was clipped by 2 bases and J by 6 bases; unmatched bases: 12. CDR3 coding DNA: TGTGCCAGCAGTGAAGCTTTTGGTGCAGGGGGAGATGAAAAACTGTTTTTT. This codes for CASSEAFGAGGDEKLFF.

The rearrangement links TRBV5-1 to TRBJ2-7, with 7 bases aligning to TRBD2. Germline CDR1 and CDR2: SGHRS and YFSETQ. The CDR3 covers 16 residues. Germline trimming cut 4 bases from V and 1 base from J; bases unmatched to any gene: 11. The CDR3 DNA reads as TGCGCCAGCAGCGTTGGGCCGGGGGAGGGATCCTACGAGCAGTACTTC. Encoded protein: CASSVGPGEGSYEQYF.

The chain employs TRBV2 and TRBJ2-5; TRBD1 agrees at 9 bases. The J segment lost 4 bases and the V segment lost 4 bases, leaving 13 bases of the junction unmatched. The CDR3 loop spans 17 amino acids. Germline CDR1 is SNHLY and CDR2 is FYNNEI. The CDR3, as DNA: TGTGCCAGCAGTGTTGAGTTAATGGGGACAGGGCTAGAGACCCAGTACTTC. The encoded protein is CASSVELMGTGLETQYF.

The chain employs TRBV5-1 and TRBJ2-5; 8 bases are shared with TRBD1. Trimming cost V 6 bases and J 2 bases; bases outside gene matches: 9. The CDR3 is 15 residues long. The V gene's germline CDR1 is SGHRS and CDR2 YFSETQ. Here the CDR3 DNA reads TGCGCCAGCAACCAACAGGGGGGACCGCAAGAGACCCAGTACTTC. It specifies CASNQQGGPQETQYF.

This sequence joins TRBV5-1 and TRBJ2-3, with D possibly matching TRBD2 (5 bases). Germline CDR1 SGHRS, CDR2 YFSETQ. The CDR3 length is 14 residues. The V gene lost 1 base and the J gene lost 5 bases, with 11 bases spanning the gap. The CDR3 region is CASSLPGDRDTQYF. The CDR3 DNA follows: TGCGCCAGCAGCTTGCCCGGGGATAGAGATACGCAGTATTTT.